Following are 2 T cell receptor beta chains from one sample sequenced in a study of vaccination and CD4 T cells after COVID-19. Their antigen targets remain unknown. The study sequenced cultured CD4+ T cell DNA using the Oncomine TCR Beta short-read assay. TCRdb redid the calling of the PCR reads with MiXCR, one entry per CDR3 protein. The sample holds under 20,000 distinct CDR3 sequences; 53% are singletons and the top ten take roughly 7%. Treatment given: approximately nine-day PBMC culture with coronavirus spike peptide pools or control peptides (ViraFEST assay). Here the sequenced sample was CD4+ T cells from blood, cultured in vitro, taken before SARS-CoV-2 vaccination. The receptor source for this set is a human donor who had recovered from COVID-19.

The chain carries TRBV6-1 and TRBJ2-1; 8 bases agree with TRBD1. Germline loops: CDR1 MNHNS, CDR2 SASEGT. This CDR3 is 14 amino acids long. V lost 5 bases and J lost 4; bases outside the gene matches: 4. The CDR3 protein is CASSTGQEYNEQFF. The CDR3 coding sequence is TGTGCCAGCAGTACGGGACAGGAGTACAATGAGCAGTTCTTC.

This chain uses TRBV2 with TRBJ2-3; a possible D gene is TRBD2 (5 bases). The germline V gene encodes CDR1 SNHLY and CDR2 FYNNEI. The CDR3 length is 11 residues. V lost 7 bases and J lost 8, with 10 bases in between. For the CDR3, the DNA is TGTGCCAGCATCGGAGGTGGTACGCAGTATTTT. The encoded protein is CASIGGGTQYF.